The T cell receptor beta chain under discussion was sequenced for a study of PD-L1 blockade in urothelial cancer. Study as a whole: Atezolizumab (1,200 mg intravenously every 3 weeks) began in about 2014 for patients.

Synthetic analogs of TCR templates were spiked into every PCR. TCRdb's table, derived via immunoSEQ multiplex PCR, lists solely in-frame clones and lacks some. The top ten clones hold about 1.6% of a sample with around 66,000 clones, 81% of them seen once. Sample time point: pretreatment peripheral blood. Trimming cost V 3 bases and J 4 bases; bases outside gene matches: 6. The CDR3 is 15 amino acids. Germline V gene lookup returns CDR1 LGHNA and CDR2 YSLEER. The sample consisted of PBMCs, taken around atezolizumab (anti-PD-L1) treatment. This receptor was taken from a man aged 65 to 79 with urothelial cancer. The genes are TRBV4-3 and TRBJ1-2; 9 bases fit TRBD1. Written as DNA, the CDR3 is TGCGCCAGCAGCCAGCGGACAGGGGACCTCTATGGCTACACCTTC. Translation: CASSQRTGDLYGYTF.